Here is one T cell receptor beta chain with its context. Its antigen is not yet known. Per-base qualities were not stored, and no clone one base away is much larger. This record comes from a study of blood T cells in healthy people across ages (dated by TCRdb to the mid-2010s). A note on the overall study: In model experiments, roughly one uniquely barcoded TCR beta cDNA molecule per two T cells was captured by template switching. Using deep sequencing normalized with unique cDNA molecular identifiers, the study measured how TCR beta repertoire diversity changes with age. Four age groups were formed from the donors: young (average approximately 16 years), middle-aged (around 39), aged (around 68) and long-lived (less than 85). The study analyzed two additional independent replicas of 1 million unique cDNA reads from the same blood draw for two donors, one aged 18 to 30 and one aged 80 or older. Donors of different ages were randomly distributed across sequencing lanes to avoid experimental bias.

Receptors were amplified or captured by 5' RACE. Data came from an Illumina HiSeq 2500. A second PCR of 7 to 11 cycles was run with a J-beta primer mix and a sample-barcoded 5' primer. Each TCR beta cDNA molecule received a unique molecular identifier from a template-switch 5' adaptor carrying 12 random nucleotides. Each sample yielded at least 3 million CDR3-containing paired-end reads. All of the RNA was converted into first-strand cDNA using the Mint cDNA synthesis kit, with a TRBC-specific oligonucleotide serving as the primer. After uracil-DNA glycosylase treatment, a first 18-cycle PCR used universal primers M1SS and BC2_uni_R on all cDNA. The paper's processing steps were these. Normalization of each sample was performed by random selection of 1 million high-quality reads, each carrying a distinct molecular identifier. Reads sharing molecular identifiers were discarded rather than binned into consensus sequences. MiTCR, run with a Q25 quality threshold and the strictest error-elimination algorithm, handled CDR3 identification, clonotype clustering and error correction. A nonparametric unseen species model with Euler transformation was used to estimate lower-bound total TCR beta diversity. TCRdb applied fastp at Q25 and MiXCR to the public reads, then kept only in-frame beta chains. Every distinct CDR3 protein forms one entry, paired with its most common genes and DNA. TCRdb, not the original authors, processed these V and J calls. This sample comprises about 970,000 distinct CDR3 sequences, about 51% of them detected only once. Of the sample, over 20% is held by the ten largest clones.

CDR3 length: 17 amino acids, cysteine to phenylalanine. CDR3 DNA is the only sequence kept; it has 51 bases, read in frame from the first base. The V and J ends are trimmed by 5 bases and 3 bases, leaving 19 bases between them. The CDR1 and CDR2 encoded by the germline V gene are MNHEY and SVGEGT. The donors were 40 or so Caucasian individuals from Russia, aged 6 to 90 years, who were systemically healthy. Approximately 9.7 milliliters of peripheral blood were drawn from each donor into EDTA-treated Vacutainer tubes. Ficoll-Paque density-gradient centrifugation was used to isolate PBMCs, with at least 7 million obtained per sample. Total RNA, at least 6 micrograms per sample, was extracted from PBMCs with Trizol reagent. The percentages of naive CD45RAhigh/CD27high T cells were determined by flow cytometry on a PBMC aliquot from every donor. Study-wide conclusions, independent of this receptor: Because the CMV infection status of the donors was unknown, age-related changes in expanded clonotypes may potentially have been confounded. Compared with the aged group, more naive CD4+ T cells, fewer expanded clones and increased TCR diversity were shown by the long-lived group, suggesting age selection. A strong correlation was found between observed TCR beta diversity and the percentage of naive T cells measured by flow cytometry. Because profiling used bulk unsorted PBMCs, naive and antigen-experienced compartments could not be compared conclusively. Observed TCR beta diversity per million T cells fell roughly linearly with age, and a significant reduction was already apparent by age around 36. Estimates of total diversity based on one million sequenced T cells were considered lower bounds and underestimates.

This sequence uses TRBV6-2 or TRBV6-3 and TRBJ2-2; TRBD2 might be the D gene, on 5 matching bases. The clonotype originates from a woman aged 55-70 years in good health. The sample was blood. The base sequence is TGTGCCAGCAGTCTCCTGACTAAGGTCGGGGACACCGGGGAGCTGTTTTTT. Its protein reads: CASSLLTKVGDTGELFF.